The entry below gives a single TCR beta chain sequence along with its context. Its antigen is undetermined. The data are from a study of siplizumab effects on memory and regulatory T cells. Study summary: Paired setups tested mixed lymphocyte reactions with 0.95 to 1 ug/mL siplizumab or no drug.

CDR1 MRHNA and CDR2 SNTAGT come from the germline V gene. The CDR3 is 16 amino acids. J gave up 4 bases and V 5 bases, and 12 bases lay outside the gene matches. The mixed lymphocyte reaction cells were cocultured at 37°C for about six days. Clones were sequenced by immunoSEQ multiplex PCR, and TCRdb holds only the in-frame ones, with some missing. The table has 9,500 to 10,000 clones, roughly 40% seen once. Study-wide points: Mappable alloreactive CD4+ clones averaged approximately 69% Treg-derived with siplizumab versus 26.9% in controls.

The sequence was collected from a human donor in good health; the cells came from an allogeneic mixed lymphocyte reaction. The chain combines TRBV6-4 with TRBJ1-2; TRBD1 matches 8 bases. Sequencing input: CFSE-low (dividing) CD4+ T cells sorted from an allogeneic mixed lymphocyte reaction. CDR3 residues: CASSSTPQGDLYGYTF. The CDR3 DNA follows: TGTGCCAGCAGTTCAACCCCACAGGGGGACCTCTATGGCTACACCTTC.